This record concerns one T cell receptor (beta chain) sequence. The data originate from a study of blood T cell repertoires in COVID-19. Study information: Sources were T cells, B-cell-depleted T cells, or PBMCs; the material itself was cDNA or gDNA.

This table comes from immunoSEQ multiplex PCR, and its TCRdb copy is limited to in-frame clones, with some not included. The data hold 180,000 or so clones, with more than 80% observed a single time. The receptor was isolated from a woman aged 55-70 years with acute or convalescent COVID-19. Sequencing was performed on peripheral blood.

Here the CDR3 reads CASSSPGNSPLHF. The CDR3 DNA reads TGCGCCAGCAGCTCCCCAGGAAATTCACCCCTCCACTTT. The chain uses TRBV5-1 and TRBJ1-6, with unresolved D. V lost 3 bases to trimming and J lost 7 bases, with 8 bases between them. Looked up from germline, CDR1 is SGHRS and CDR2 is YFSETQ. The CDR3 runs to 13 residues. The entire variable domain, with the rest obtained from reference TRBV5-1 and TRBJ1-6, is as follows: KAGVTQTPRYLIKTRGQQVTLSCSPISGHRSVSWYQQTPGQGLQFLFEYFSETQRNKGNFPGRFSGRQFSNSRSEMNVSTLELGDSALYLCASSSPGNSPLHFGNGTRLTVT.